Each of the 9 T cell receptor beta chains below was sequenced from the same sample in a study of identical twins. TCRdb re-called the 5' RACE reads through MiXCR, storing one row per CDR3 protein. Of approximately 550,000 distinct CDR3 sequences in the sample, 20% to 25% were seen once. The same sample was also used in a study of yellow fever vaccine responses in identical twins.

Sample: CD4+ T cells sorted from blood. These receptors all stem from a woman under 30 in good health.

The chain combines TRBV19 with TRBJ1-5; D may be TRBD1 (5 bases). Between the trimmed V and J ends, which lost 10 bases and 4 bases, there was a span of 14 bases. Germline V gene data show CDR1 as LNHDA and CDR2 as SQIVND (reference sequence). This CDR3 contains 13 residues. CDR3 in DNA: TGTGCCACCGGGACGGCGTGGAATCAGCCCCAGCATTTT. Translating it yields CATGTAWNQPQHF.

This chain connects TRBV7-6 to TRBJ2-6, with unresolved D. The V end was cut by 4 bases, the J end by 2 bases, with 9 bases between. Germline values: CDR1 SGHVS, CDR2 FNYEAQ. CDR3 length: 15 amino acids. Here the CDR3 reads CASSSRSAGANVLTF. The CDR3, as DNA: TGTGCCAGCAGCTCCCGTTCTGCTGGGGCCAACGTCCTGACTTTC.

The chain employs TRBV10-3 and TRBJ1-1, with 7 bases lining up with TRBD1. From germline, CDR1 is ENHRY and CDR2 SYGVKD. After removal of 4 bases from V and 1 base from J, the junction contained 3 bases not matched to a gene. The CDR3 runs 14 residues. The CDR3 sequence: CAISAGQANTEAFF. For the CDR3, the DNA is TGTGCCATCAGTGCCGGACAGGCGAACACTGAAGCTTTCTTT.

In its sample, this clonotype was seen a few times. The rearrangement joins TRBV6-5 to TRBJ2-3, with D possibly being TRBD1 or TRBD2 (6 bases each). Germline V lookup: CDR1 MNHEY, CDR2 SVGAGI. The CDR3 loop spans 16 amino acids. V lost 0 bases to trimming and J lost 2 bases, with 12 bases between them. The CDR3 DNA is TGTGCCAGCAGTTACTCCTCGGGGGCGCCCACAGATACGCAGTATTTT. Amino acids: CASSYSSGAPTDTQYF.

This clonotype has a handful of counts. This chain connects TRBV12-3 or TRBV12-4 to TRBJ2-3, with TRBD2 matching 10 bases. The V and J ends lost 3 bases and 1 base, in that order; junction bases with no gene match: 4. The CDR3 is 16 residues long. The CDR3 is CASSFFGTSGTDTQYF. CDR3 nucleotides: TGTGCCAGCAGTTTCTTCGGGACTAGCGGCACAGATACGCAGTATTTT.

The chain links TRBV5-6 to TRBJ2-7, with D possibly matching TRBD1 (5 bases). Germline assignment: CDR1 SGHDT and CDR2 YYEEEE. The ends were cut back, 2 bases at V and 1 base at J, with 10 bases in the middle. This CDR3 is 14 amino acids long. The CDR3 protein is CASSLAGPSYEQYF. CDR3 nucleotides: TGTGCCAGCAGCTTAGCAGGGCCGTCCTACGAGCAGTACTTC. The entire variable domain, with the rest obtained from reference TRBV5-6 and TRBJ2-7, is as follows: DAGVTQSPTHLIKTRGQQVTLRCSPKSGHDTVSWYQQALGQGPQFIFQYYEEEERQRGNFPDRFSGHQFPNYSSELNVNALLLGDSALYLCASSLAGPSYEQYFGPGTRLTVT.

The chain employs TRBV11-1 and TRBJ2-2, with D perhaps TRBD1 (5 bases). The CDR3 runs 15 residues. The V end was cut by 5 bases, the J end by 9 bases, with 19 bases between. CDR1 and CDR2 from the germline V gene are SGHAT and FQDESV (reference sequence). The CDR3 here is CASSTGGPGARELFF. In DNA, the CDR3 is TGTGCCAGCAGCACTGGTGGACCTGGGGCCCGGGAGCTGTTTTTT.

The rearrangement uses TRBV29-1 and TRBJ1-1; weak D call: TRBD1 (5 bases). V gave up 8 bases and J gave up 1 base, with 17 bases separating them. The CDR3 spans 14 residues. CDR1 and CDR2 (germline): SQVTM, ANQGSEA. CDR3 nucleotides: TGCAGCACCGTCGATTATCAGGGGAACACTGAAGCTTTCTTT. Translating gives CSTVDYQGNTEAFF.

This sequence joins TRBV18 and TRBJ2-7, with 8 bases fitting TRBD1. The CDR3 runs 14 residues. In germline, CDR1 is KGHSH, CDR2 LQKENI. V was clipped by 6 bases and J by 4 bases; unmatched bases: 8. The CDR3 DNA reads TGTGCCAGCTCCTGGACAGGGAGGCTATACGAGCAGTACTTC. Amino acid sequence: CASSWTGRLYEQYF.